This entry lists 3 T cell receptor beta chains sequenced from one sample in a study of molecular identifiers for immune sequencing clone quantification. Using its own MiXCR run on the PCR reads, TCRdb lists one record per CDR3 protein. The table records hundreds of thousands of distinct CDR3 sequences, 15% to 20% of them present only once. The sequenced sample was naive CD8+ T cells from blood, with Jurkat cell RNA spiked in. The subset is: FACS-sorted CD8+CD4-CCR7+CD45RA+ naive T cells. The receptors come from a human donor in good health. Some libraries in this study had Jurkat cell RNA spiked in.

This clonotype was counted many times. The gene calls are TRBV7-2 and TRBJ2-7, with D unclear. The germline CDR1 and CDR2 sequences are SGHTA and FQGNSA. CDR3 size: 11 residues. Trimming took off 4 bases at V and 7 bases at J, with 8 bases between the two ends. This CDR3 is CASSWLGEQYF. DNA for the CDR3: TGTGCCAGCAGCTGGCTGGGTGAGCAGTACTTC. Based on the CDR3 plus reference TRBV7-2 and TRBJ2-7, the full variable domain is GAGVSQSPSNKVTEKGKDVELRCDPISGHTALYWYRQSLGQGLEFLIYFQGNSAPDKSGLPSDRFSAERTGGSVSTLTIQRTQQEDSAVYLCASSWLGEQYFGPGTRLTVT.

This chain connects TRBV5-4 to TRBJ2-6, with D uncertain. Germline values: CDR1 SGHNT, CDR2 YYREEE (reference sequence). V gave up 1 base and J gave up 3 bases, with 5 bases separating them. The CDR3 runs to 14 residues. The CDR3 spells CASSLYYGANVLTF. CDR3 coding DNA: TGTGCCAGCAGCTTGTACTATGGGGCCAACGTCCTGACTTTC.

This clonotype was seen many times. The CDR3 bases are TGCAGCGTTGTCCTCGGCTACGAGCAGTACTTC. Encoded protein: CSVVLGYEQYF. The gene calls are TRBV29-1 and TRBJ2-7; D not certain. With 4 bases removed from V and 3 bases from J, the gap between germline ends came to 7 bases. The germline V gene encodes CDR1 SQVTM and CDR2 ANQGSEA. The CDR3 runs to 11 residues.